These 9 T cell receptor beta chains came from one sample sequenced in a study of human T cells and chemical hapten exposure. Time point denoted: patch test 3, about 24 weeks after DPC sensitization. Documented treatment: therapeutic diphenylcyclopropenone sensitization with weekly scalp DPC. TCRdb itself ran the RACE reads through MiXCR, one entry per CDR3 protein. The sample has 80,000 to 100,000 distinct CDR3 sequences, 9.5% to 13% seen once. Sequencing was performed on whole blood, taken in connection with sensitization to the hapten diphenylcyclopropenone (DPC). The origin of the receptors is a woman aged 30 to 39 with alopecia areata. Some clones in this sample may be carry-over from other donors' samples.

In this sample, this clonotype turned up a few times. CDR3 DNA: TGTGCCAGCAATCACGGACAACTCAACCGGGATACGCAGTATTTT. Translating it yields CASNHGQLNRDTQYF. J is TRBJ2-3 and V is TRBV3-1; TRBD1 might be the D (5 bases). V was cut by 7 bases and J by 6 bases, with 20 bases left in between. Germline-derived CDR1 and CDR2 are LGHDT and YNNKEL (reference sequence). CDR3 length: 15 residues.

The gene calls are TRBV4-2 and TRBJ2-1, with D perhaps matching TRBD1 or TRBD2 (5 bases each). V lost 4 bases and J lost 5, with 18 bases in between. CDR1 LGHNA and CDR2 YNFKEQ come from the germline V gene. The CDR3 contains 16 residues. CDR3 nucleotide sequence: TGTGCCAGCAGCCGCAGCGAGGGGAGTGCCCACAATGAGCAGTTCTTC. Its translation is CASSRSEGSAHNEQFF.

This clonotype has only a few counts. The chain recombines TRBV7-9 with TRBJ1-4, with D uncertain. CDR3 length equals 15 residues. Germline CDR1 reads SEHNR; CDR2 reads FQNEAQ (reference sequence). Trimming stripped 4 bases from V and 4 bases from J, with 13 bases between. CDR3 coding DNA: TGTGCCAGCAGCTCGACGGACGGCTATAATGAAAAACTGTTTTTT. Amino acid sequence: CASSSTDGYNEKLFF.

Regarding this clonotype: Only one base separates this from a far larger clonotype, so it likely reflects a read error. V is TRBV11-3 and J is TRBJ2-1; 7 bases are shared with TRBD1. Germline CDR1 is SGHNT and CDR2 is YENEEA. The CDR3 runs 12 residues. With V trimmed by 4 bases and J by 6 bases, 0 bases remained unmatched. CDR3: CASSSGGNEQFF. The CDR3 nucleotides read TGTGCCAGCAGCTCAGGGGGCAATGAGCAGTTCTTC.

The CDR3 region is CSVRGRGTEAFF. The CDR3 DNA reads TGCAGCGTTCGGGGCAGAGGCACTGAAGCTTTCTTT. V is TRBV29-1 and J is TRBJ1-1; D may be TRBD1 (5 bases). Trimming took off 5 bases at V and 4 bases at J, with 11 bases between the two ends. The CDR3 sequence is 12 residues long. Looked up from germline, CDR1 is SQVTM and CDR2 is ANQGSEA.

CDR3 bases: TGTGCCAGCGGGACGTGGGCCGACAGGTTAAATGAAAAACTGTTTTTT. Translation: CASGTWADRLNEKLFF. The chain has TRBV4-2 and TRBJ1-4, with TRBD1 as a possible D gene (6 bases). The V end lost 8 bases, the J end lost 5 bases, and 21 bases lay between the germline ends. The CDR3 runs 16 residues. Germline loops: CDR1 LGHNA, CDR2 YNFKEQ.

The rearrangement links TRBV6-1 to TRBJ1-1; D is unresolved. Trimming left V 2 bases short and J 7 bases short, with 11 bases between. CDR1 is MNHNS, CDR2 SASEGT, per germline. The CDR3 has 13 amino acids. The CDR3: CASSELEVREAFF. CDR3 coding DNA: TGTGCCAGCAGTGAATTGGAAGTCCGTGAAGCTTTCTTT.

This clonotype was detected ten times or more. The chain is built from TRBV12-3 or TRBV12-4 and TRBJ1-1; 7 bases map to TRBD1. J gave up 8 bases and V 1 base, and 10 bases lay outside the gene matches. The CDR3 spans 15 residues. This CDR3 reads CASSLGSGGHPEAFF. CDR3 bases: TGTGCCAGCAGTTTAGGTTCAGGGGGGCACCCCGAAGCTTTCTTT.

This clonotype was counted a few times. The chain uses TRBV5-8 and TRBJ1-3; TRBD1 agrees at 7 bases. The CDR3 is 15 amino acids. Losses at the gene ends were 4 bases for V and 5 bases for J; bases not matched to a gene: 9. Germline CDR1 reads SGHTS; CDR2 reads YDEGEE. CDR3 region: CASSIRQGGRNTIYF. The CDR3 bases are TGTGCCAGCAGCATCAGACAGGGTGGGAGAAACACCATATATTTT.